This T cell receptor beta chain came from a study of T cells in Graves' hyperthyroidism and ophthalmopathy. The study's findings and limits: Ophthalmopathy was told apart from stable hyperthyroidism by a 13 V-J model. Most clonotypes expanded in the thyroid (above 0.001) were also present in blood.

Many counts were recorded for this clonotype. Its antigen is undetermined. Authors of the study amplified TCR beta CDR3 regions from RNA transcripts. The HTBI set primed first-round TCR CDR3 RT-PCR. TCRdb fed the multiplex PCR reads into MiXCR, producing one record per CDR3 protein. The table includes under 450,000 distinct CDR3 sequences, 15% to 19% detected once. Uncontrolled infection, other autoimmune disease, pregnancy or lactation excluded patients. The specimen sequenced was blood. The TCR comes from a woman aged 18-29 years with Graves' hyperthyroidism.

CDR3 DNA sequence: TGTGCCAGCTCATCAGGGAGGTTATATGGCTACACCTTC. Translation gives CASSSGRLYGYTF. J is TRBJ1-2 and V is TRBV18, with D tentatively TRBD1 (5 bases). CDR1 KGHSH and CDR2 LQKENI come from the germline V gene. The CDR3 covers 13 residues. Trimming pared 5 bases from V and 5 bases from J, leaving 12 bases between.